The 5 T cell receptor beta chains below were found in one sample sequenced in a study of shared clonotypes between healthy human individuals. TCRdb keeps only in-frame clones here, not all; method: immunoSEQ multiplex PCR. The table records 2 million to 2.5 million clones, approximately 96% of them present only once. The source material was naive CD4+ T cells sorted from blood. Indicated subset: CD45RA+ positively selected. Every receptor here comes from a man aged 18 to 35 in good health.

This chain joins TRBV18 and TRBJ1-5; D gene unclear. Per the germline V gene, CDR1 is KGHSH and CDR2 is LQKENI. The CDR3 extends over 16 amino acids. Trimming stripped 0 bases from V and 10 bases from J, with 19 bases between. The CDR3 sequence is CASSPPNTARDGPQHF. CDR3 DNA: TGTGCCAGCTCACCACCGAACACCGCCCGGGATGGACCCCAGCATTTT.

This chain connects TRBV9 to TRBJ1-1, with D unresolved. CDR3 size: 13 residues. The germline V gene encodes CDR1 SGDLS and CDR2 YYNGEE. V lost 4 bases and J 2 bases, leaving 9 bases between the germline ends. The CDR3, as DNA: TGTGCCAGCAGCCCGCTGGGAAACACTGAAGCTTTCTTT. Amino acid sequence: CASSPLGNTEAFF. Together with reference TRBV9 and TRBJ1-1, the CDR3 gives the full variable domain: DSGVTQTPKHLITATGQRVTLRCSPRSGDLSVYWYQQSLDQGLQFLIQYYNGEERAKGNILERFSAQQFPDLHSELNLSSLELGDSALYFCASSPLGNTEAFFGQGTRLTVV.

CDR3 in DNA: TGTGCCATCAGCATTCAGCCGACTGTGGACTATGGCTACACCTTC. This codes for CAISIQPTVDYGYTF. The gene calls are TRBV10-3 and TRBJ1-2; unclear D gene. Germline V lookup: CDR1 ENHRY, CDR2 SYGVKD. Trimming took 6 bases from V and 3 from J, leaving 17 bases between them. The length of the CDR3 is 15 residues.

V usage is TRBV6-5 and J usage is TRBJ2-7; TRBD2 aligns across 13 bases. V shed 6 bases, J shed 3 bases, and the junction held 5 bases outside the gene matches. The CDR3 loop spans 15 amino acids. The germline V gene has CDR1 MNHEY and CDR2 SVGAGI. CDR3 sequence: CASRRTSGGHYEQYF. CDR3 nucleotides: TGTGCCAGCAGGCGGACTAGCGGGGGACACTACGAGCAGTACTTC.

The chain is built from TRBV6-5 and TRBJ2-1; TRBD1 aligns across 7 bases. The CDR3 consists of 15 residues. Losses at the gene ends were 4 bases for V and 6 bases for J; bases not matched to a gene: 9. Germline assignment: CDR1 MNHEY and CDR2 SVGAGI. CDR3 nucleotides: TGTGCCAGCAGTTCCGACAGGGTAGTGGGCAATGAGCAGTTCTTC. This gives the protein CASSSDRVVGNEQFF.